This passage covers 10 T cell receptor beta chains from one sample sequenced in a study of blood T cell repertoires in COVID-19. Sequencing used immunoSEQ multiplex PCR; TCRdb keeps in-frame clones, though not all of them. The table lists 15,000 to 17,000 clones, 85% to 90% of them singletons, with roughly 52% in the top ten. The sequencing sample was made of peripheral blood. The receptors originated from a man aged 55-75 years with acute or convalescent COVID-19.

This clone was seen a handful of times. The rearrangement uses TRBV5-1 and TRBJ2-3; 7 bases agree with TRBD1. CDR1 and CDR2 from the germline V gene are SGHRS and YFSETQ. The CDR3 length is 16 residues. After removal of 6 bases from V and 1 base from J, the junction contained 11 bases not matched to a gene. The CDR3: CASNPLGGAGTDTQYF. The CDR3 DNA is TGCGCCAGCAACCCACTAGGGGGCGCGGGCACAGATACGCAGTATTTT.

The V and J genes are TRBV27 and TRBJ2-3, with 11 positions matching TRBD2. CDR3 length equals 17 residues. The germline V gene has CDR1 MNHEY and CDR2 SMNVEV (reference sequence). V dropped 5 bases and J dropped 4; count of bases not matched to a gene: 11. CDR3 DNA sequence: TGTGCCAGCAGTACATTAGGACTAGCGGGTCCCCCAGATACGCAGTATTTT. Its protein is CASSTLGLAGPPDTQYF.

The chain links TRBV6-5 to TRBJ2-3; 8 nucleotides match TRBD2. The trim removed 7 bases at V and 5 bases at J, leaving 11 bases unmatched. Germline values: CDR1 MNHEY, CDR2 SVGAGI. The CDR3 is 15 residues long. This chain's CDR3 is CASTALAGQVDTQYF. The CDR3 nucleotides are TGTGCCAGCACCGCCTTAGCGGGGCAGGTAGATACGCAGTATTTT.

The chain uses TRBV4-3 and TRBJ2-7; tentative D call: TRBD2 (6 bases). The CDR3 runs to 16 residues. The V and J ends lost 1 base and 1 base respectively, with 14 bases between them. Per germline, CDR1 LGHNA and CDR2 YSLEER. The chain's CDR3 is CASSQGLALYSYEQYF. For the CDR3, the DNA is TGCGCCAGCAGCCAAGGGCTAGCGCTGTATTCCTACGAGCAGTACTTC.

CDR3 in amino acids: CASSGQSYNQPQHF. CDR3 bases: TGTGCCAGCTCGGGACAGAGTTACAATCAGCCCCAGCATTTT. V usage is TRBV18 and J usage is TRBJ1-5; 7 bases line up with TRBD1. Germline-derived CDR1 and CDR2 are KGHSH and LQKENI. The V segment lost 6 bases and the J segment 3 bases; nucleotides outside the gene matches: 5. The CDR3 is 14 residues long.

V and J are TRBV20-1 and TRBJ2-7; D remains unclear. Trimming left V 3 bases short and J 3 bases short, with 6 bases between. CDR1 is DFQATT and CDR2 is SNEGSKA in the germline V gene (reference sequence). The CDR3 runs 11 residues. The CDR3 loop reads CSASDNYEQYF. The CDR3 bases are TGCAGTGCTAGTGACAACTACGAGCAGTACTTC.

This clone occurred once. This chain uses TRBV11-2 with TRBJ1-4; D is unclear. Germline V gene lookup returns CDR1 SGHAT and CDR2 FQNNGV. The CDR3 has 14 amino acids. V dropped 1 base and J dropped 6 bases, with 9 bases sitting between them. DNA for the CDR3: TGTGCCAGCAGCTTAGGCCCCCGGGATGAAAAACTGTTTTTT. Translation: CASSLGPRDEKLFF.

This chain joins TRBV27 and TRBJ1-6; no reliable D call. In germline, CDR1 is MNHEY, CDR2 SMNVEV (reference sequence). The CDR3 spans 14 residues. The V end was cut by 8 bases, the J end by 0 bases, with 8 bases between. The CDR3 is CASGLSSYNSPLHF. The CDR3, as DNA: TGTGCCAGCGGACTTAGCTCCTATAATTCACCCCTCCACTTT.

This clone was detected only once. The chain employs TRBV30 and TRBJ1-2, with D perhaps TRBD1 (5 bases). Germline values: CDR1 GTSNPN, CDR2 SVGIG (reference sequence). Deletions cut 3 bases from V and 7 bases from J, with 15 bases between. The CDR3 contains 13 residues. Here the CDR3 reads CAWRRTTLFGYTF. CDR3 coding DNA: TGTGCCTGGAGGCGGACAACCCTATTTGGCTACACCTTC.

The chain employs TRBV24-1 and TRBJ2-5; possible D gene TRBD2, 5 bases. The CDR3 contains 17 residues. V was pared by 4 bases and J by 4 bases, with 21 bases between. Per germline, CDR1 KGHDR and CDR2 SFDVKD. The CDR3 nucleotides are TGTGCCACCAGTGACCGGGGTGACCCAAGCGGACGAGAGACCCAGTACTTC. It encodes CATSDRGDPSGRETQYF.